The T cell receptor beta chain under discussion was sequenced for a study of OX40 agonist ivuxolimab in advanced cancers. Details on this clone: What it recognizes is unknown.

The table came from immunoSEQ multiplex PCR; TCRdb's copy has only in-frame clones and leaves some out. Of roughly 75,000 clones listed, around 91% were seen once; the top ten hold about 6.5%. Study-level results: CD4+ and CD8+ blood T cells expanded clonally by week 6 at 0.1 to 3.0 mg/kg.

Blood sampling took place at baseline, cycle 4 day 1, and cycle 7 day 1. This CDR3 comprises 16 residues. Losses at the gene ends were 4 bases for V and 4 bases for J; bases not matched to a gene: 10. Germline assignment: CDR1 SGHNT and CDR2 YYREEE (reference sequence). This receptor was taken from an adult with an advanced solid tumor such as melanoma, head and neck, liver or kidney cancer. V and J are TRBV5-4 and TRBJ1-2; 10 bases are a match to TRBD1. Sequences were derived from CD4+ or CD8+ T cells sorted from blood, sampled in a trial of the OX40 agonist ivuxolimab. This CDR3 is CASSRLRDRGFYGYTF. The CDR3 region has the DNA TGTGCCAGCAGCCGTCTTAGGGACAGGGGATTCTATGGCTACACCTTC.